Listed below are T cell receptor beta chains from one sample, sequenced in a study of T cells after yellow fever vaccination. TCRdb re-called the 5' RACE reads with MiXCR, one entry per CDR3 protein. The top ten hold about 15% of the sample, which has about 630,000 distinct CDR3 sequences, 9% to 15% seen once. Specimen: PBMCs, collected on the day of the yellow fever booster vaccination. These receptors all come from a man aged 25 to 45 who received the YFV17D yellow fever vaccine. Both conserved end residues are part of each CDR3. The D gene is left open where the match is weak. A row's size may be missing; if present it is once, few, many or a size class.

j_call	clone_size	d_call	v_call	cdr3_nt	cdr3_aa
TRBJ2-7	.	.	TRBV6-6	TGTGCCAGCGGGACTCCTACCTACGAGCAGTACTTC	CASGTPTYEQYF
TRBJ1-2	.	TRBD1	TRBV7-2	TGTGCCAGCAGCTCAGCCGGACAGGGGGGGTTCCGTGGCTACACCTTC	CASSSAGQGGFRGYTF
TRBJ2-2	.	.	TRBV7-3	TGTGCCAGCAGCTTAGAACAGGGTTGGCCCACCGGGGAGCTGTTTTTT	CASSLEQGWPTGELFF
TRBJ1-1	few	.	TRBV5-1	TGCGCCAGCAGCTCCCCGAAGCTAACTGAAGCTTTCTTT	CASSSPKLTEAFF
TRBJ1-5	few	.	TRBV2	TGTGCCAGCACCTGGGGGGAAGGGAACAGGTTTCAGCCCCAGCATTTT	CASTWGEGNRFQPQHF
TRBJ1-2	few	.	TRBV28	TGTGCCAGCAGACGGGGTGATTATGGCTACACCTTC	CASRRGDYGYTF
TRBJ2-1	many	TRBD2	TRBV12-3/TRBV12-4	TGTGCCAGCAGTTCGGGACTAGCGGGAGCGGTTGAGCAGTTCTTC	CASSSGLAGAVEQFF
TRBJ2-5	once	TRBD2	TRBV6-6	TGTGCCAGCACCATAGCGGGGGGAGAGACCCAGTACTTC	CASTIAGGETQYF
TRBJ2-7	.	TRBD2	TRBV20-1	TGCAGTGCTAACCTAGCGGGCTCCTACGAGCAGTACTTC	CSANLAGSYEQYF
TRBJ2-5	.	.	TRBV20-1	TGCAGTGCTCCAATGGGACTTCCTCAAGAGACCCAGTACTTC	CSAPMGLPQETQYF
TRBJ2-3	.	.	TRBV7-6	TGTGCCAGCAGCTTAGCGGGTTCAGACACAGATACGCAGTATTTT	CASSLAGSDTDTQYF
TRBJ2-5	.	TRBD1	TRBV19	TGTGCCAGTAGACGGGACAGGCACCAAGAGACCCAGTACTTC	CASRRDRHQETQYF
TRBJ2-7	few	.	TRBV10-3	TGTGCCATCAGCGTACAGAACGAGCAGTACTTC	CAISVQNEQYF
TRBJ2-5	.	.	TRBV29-1	TGCAGCGTTAGACTCTTCCAAGAGACCCAGTACTTC	CSVRLFQETQYF
TRBJ2-7	few	.	TRBV7-6	TGTGCCAGCAGCTCCCCACAGAGGAACGAGCAGTACTTC	CASSSPQRNEQYF
TRBJ1-2	few	.	TRBV20-1	TGCAGTGCTAGAAGTTTGGGCTATGGCTACACCTTC	CSARSLGYGYTF
TRBJ2-3	.	TRBD1	TRBV5-1	TGCGCCAGCAGCTGGACATGGGGACAGGGGGCCTCGGATACGCAGTATTTT	CASSWTWGQGASDTQYF
TRBJ2-2	many	.	TRBV5-1	TGCGCCAGCAGCTTGGCCGGGCAGAGCACCGGGGAGCTGTTTTTT	CASSLAGQSTGELFF
TRBJ2-1	.	TRBD2	TRBV5-1	TGCGCCAGCAGCTTGGTTCGGACTAGCGGTTACAATGAGCAGTTCTTC	CASSLVRTSGYNEQFF
TRBJ2-5	few	.	TRBV20-1	TGCAGTGCTATGCGTCCGTCTATCCAAGAGACCCAGTACTTC	CSAMRPSIQETQYF
TRBJ2-5	few	.	TRBV7-2	TGTGCCAGCAGCTACGGGGGGCCGGAGACCCAGTACTTC	CASSYGGPETQYF
TRBJ2-7	few	.	TRBV20-1	TGCAGTGCTAGTCCCTGGACCGGCGATGCCTACGAGCAGTACTTC	CSASPWTGDAYEQYF
TRBJ2-7	.	TRBD1	TRBV5-1	TGCGCCAGCAGCCCGGGACAGGGAGAGGTCGAGCAGTACTTC	CASSPGQGEVEQYF
TRBJ2-1	few	TRBD2	TRBV19	TGTGCCAGTAGTATCCGGTTGCGAGCGGGAGGATACAATGAGCAGTTCTTC	CASSIRLRAGGYNEQFF
TRBJ2-1	few	.	TRBV7-9	TGTGCCAGCAGCCCCCCCGACAGGTTATACAATGAGCAGTTCTTC	CASSPPDRLYNEQFF
TRBJ1-1	few	.	TRBV20-1	TGTGGGTGGGGGGCGATGAACACTGAAGCTTTCTTT	CGWGAMNTEAFF
TRBJ1-1	few	.	TRBV5-6	TGTGCCAGCAGCTCCAGGGTGAGCACTGAAGCTTTCTTT	CASSSRVSTEAFF
TRBJ2-1	few	TRBD2	TRBV28	TGTGCCAGCAGAGCTGCGGGAGTTGACAATGAGCAGTTCTTC	CASRAAGVDNEQFF
TRBJ2-2	few	TRBD2	TRBV7-2	TGTGCCAGTTCGACTAGCGGGAACACCGGGGAGCTGTTTTTT	CASSTSGNTGELFF
TRBJ2-1	.	.	TRBV6-1	TGTGCCAGCAGATTGGGACTTACTAACAATGAGCAGTTCTTC	CASRLGLTNNEQFF
TRBJ2-7	.	.	TRBV6-2/TRBV6-3	TGTGCCAGCAGTTACTCGGTGATAAGTGGGGCCTACGAGCAGTACTTC	CASSYSVISGAYEQYF
TRBJ2-2	.	.	TRBV29-1	TGCAGCGTTGACTCCGGGGAGCTGTTTTTT	CSVDSGELFF
TRBJ2-3	few	.	TRBV12-5	TGTGCTAGTGGTTCCACCACAGATACGCAGTATTTT	CASGSTTDTQYF
TRBJ2-2	few	.	TRBV12-3/TRBV12-4	TGTGCCAGCAGCTCGAGAGGAACAAACGGGGAGCTGTTTTTT	CASSSRGTNGELFF
TRBJ1-1	.	.	TRBV5-1	TGCGCCACCCAGGAGGGGTATTGGGACACTGAAGCTTTCTTT	CATQEGYWDTEAFF
TRBJ1-5	few	TRBD1	TRBV6-1	TGTGCCAGCATCCTCTCCGGGACAGGGGGCAATCAGCCCCAGCATTTT	CASILSGTGGNQPQHF
TRBJ2-2	few	.	TRBV7-3	TGTGCCAGCAGCTTAAGGACGGGAGTGGCGAACACCGGGGAGCTGTTTTTT	CASSLRTGVANTGELFF
TRBJ2-1	few	.	TRBV7-2	TGTGCCAGCAGCGCGACACTACTCGCCCAGTTCTTC	CASSATLLAQFF
TRBJ2-7	.	TRBD2	TRBV27	TGTGCCAGCAGCTCTCCCAGCGGGAGGGCCAATGAGCAGTACTTC	CASSSPSGRANEQYF
TRBJ2-7	once	TRBD1	TRBV27	TGTGCCAGCAGTTTAAGGTACGGGGCAGGGGGCCGTCTCTACGAGCAGTACTTC	CASSLRYGAGGRLYEQYF
TRBJ2-1	.	TRBD2	TRBV7-8	TGTGCCAGCAGCGTGGGGACTAGTTTCAATGAGCAGTTCTTC	CASSVGTSFNEQFF
TRBJ2-7	few	TRBD1	TRBV4-3	TGCGCCAGCAGCCAAGTTACAGGGGGCACGGACGAGCAGTACTTC	CASSQVTGGTDEQYF
TRBJ1-1	.	.	TRBV7-2	TGTGCCAGCGGCCGGACTTTGAACACTGAAGCTTTCTTT	CASGRTLNTEAFF
TRBJ1-4	few	TRBD1	TRBV7-2	TGTGCCAGCAGCTTAGTTTATGGGACAGGTGATGGGGTGTTTTTT	CASSLVYGTGDGVFF
TRBJ2-3	few	.	TRBV6-5	TGTGCCAGCAGTTCCCGAGGGATAGATACGCAGTATTTT	CASSSRGIDTQYF
TRBJ2-2	.	.	TRBV4-3	TGCGCCAGCAGCCAAGATTTTGCATACACCGGGGAGCTGTTTTTT	CASSQDFAYTGELFF
TRBJ2-7	.	TRBD2	TRBV7-9	TGTGCCAGCAGCTTAACGCTAGCGGGAGGGCCCACCTACGAGCAGTACTTC	CASSLTLAGGPTYEQYF
TRBJ2-2	many	.	TRBV5-1	TGTGCCAGTAGTAGGGACTCCAACACCGGGGAGCTGTTTTTT	CASSRDSNTGELFF
TRBJ2-2	.	TRBD1	TRBV5-4	TGTGCCAGCAACAGGGGGGTGAACACCGGGGAGCTGTTTTTT	CASNRGVNTGELFF